These 7 T cell receptor beta chains were sequenced from one sample in a study of cytomegalovirus exposure and HLA in healthy donors. 13 Jbeta primers and 60 Vbeta primers were used for the PCR. Assay used: immunoSEQ multiplex PCR; TCRdb lists only in-frame clones, some missing. This table has under 130,000 clones, approximately 79% appearing once. The sequenced material came from PBMCs. The receptors originated from a woman aged 40 to 50 in good health and CMV-seronegative.

The chain employs TRBV18 and TRBJ2-1, with D perhaps matching TRBD1 (5 bases). Germline V gene lookup returns CDR1 KGHSH and CDR2 LQKENI. The V end lost 1 base, the J end lost 5 bases, and 9 bases lay between the germline ends. The CDR3 has 14 amino acids. CDR3 amino acids: CASSPRAGNNEQFF. The DNA of the CDR3 is TGTGCCAGCTCACCACGGGCAGGGAACAATGAGCAGTTCTTC. The variable domain in full, with the rest retrieved from reference TRBV18 and TRBJ2-1, is NAGVMQNPRHLVRRRGQEARLRCSPMKGHSHVYWYRQLPEEGLKFMVYLQKENIIDESGMPKERFSAEFPKEGPSILRIQQVVRGDSAAYFCASSPRAGNNEQFFGPGTRLTVL.

This sequence joins TRBV11-2 and TRBJ2-7; 10 bases align to TRBD1. The ends lost 5 bases at V and 3 bases at J; junction bases unmatched: 7. There are 15 residues in the CDR3. Germline CDR1 is SGHAT and CDR2 is FQNNGV. The chain's CDR3 is CASSPQGTGVYEQYF. CDR3 DNA: TGTGCCAGCAGCCCACAGGGGACAGGGGTCTACGAGCAGTACTTC.

The chain combines TRBV6-1 with TRBJ2-7; TRBD1 aligns across 8 bases. The CDR3 runs 15 residues. The V gene end was trimmed by 3 bases and the J gene end by 2 bases; junction bases not matched to a gene: 6. The V gene's germline CDR1 is MNHNS and CDR2 SASEGT. The CDR3 loop is CASSEYRTGPYEQYF. As DNA, the CDR3 is TGTGCCAGCAGTGAGTACCGGACAGGGCCCTACGAGCAGTACTTC.

The rearrangement uses TRBV30 and TRBJ1-2; possibly TRBD1 for D (5 bases). The CDR3 covers 13 residues. V dropped 0 bases and J dropped 3 bases, with 8 bases sitting between them. CDR1 and CDR2 from the germline V gene are GTSNPN and SVGIG (reference sequence). The CDR3 DNA follows: TGTGCCTGGAGTGTCGACAGCCACTATGGCTACACCTTC. Translation: CAWSVDSHYGYTF. Full variable domain (remainder filled in from reference TRBV30 and TRBJ1-2): SQTIHQWPATLVQPVGSPLSLECTVEGTSNPNLYWYRQAAGRGLQLLFYSVGIGQISSEVPQNLSASRPQDRQFILSSKKLLLSDSGFYLCAWSVDSHYGYTFGSGTRLTVV.

This clone was counted a single time. V is TRBV6-1 and J is TRBJ1-5; D unresolved. Germline loops: CDR1 MNHNS, CDR2 SASEGT. The CDR3 has 15 residues. Trimming shortened V by 0 bases and J by 4 bases, and 10 bases separated the two germline ends. DNA of the CDR3: TGTGCCAGCAGTGAAGCCCGGGGATTAAATCAGCCCCAGCATTTT. It specifies CASSEARGLNQPQHF.

J is TRBJ2-3 and V is TRBV7-9, with D perhaps matching TRBD2 (6 bases). The CDR3 contains 18 residues. Trimming pared 1 base from V and 0 bases from J, leaving 17 bases between. The germline CDR1 and CDR2 sequences are SEHNR and FQNEAQ (reference sequence). The CDR3 spells CASSLGVTGSSSTDTQYF. The CDR3 region has the DNA TGTGCCAGCAGCTTAGGGGTTACCGGGAGTTCGAGCACAGATACGCAGTATTTT.

For this clone: The junction and the germline gene differ at one end; a read error may be behind it. This chain links TRBV19 with TRBJ2-5; 11 bases align to TRBD2. The germline V gene encodes CDR1 LNHDA and CDR2 SQIVND (reference sequence). This CDR3 region has 16 residues. The CDR3 region has the DNA TGTGTCAGTAGTATAGATACTAGCGGGGGACAAGAGACCCAGTACTTC. This encodes CVSSIDTSGGQETQYF. The whole variable domain, remainder taken from reference TRBV19 and TRBJ2-5, is DGGITQSPKYLFRKEGQNVTLSCEQNLNHDAMYWYRQDPGQGLRLIYYSQIVNDFQKGDIAEGYSVSREKKESFPLTVTSAQKNPTAFYLCVSSIDTSGGQETQYFGPGTRLLVL.